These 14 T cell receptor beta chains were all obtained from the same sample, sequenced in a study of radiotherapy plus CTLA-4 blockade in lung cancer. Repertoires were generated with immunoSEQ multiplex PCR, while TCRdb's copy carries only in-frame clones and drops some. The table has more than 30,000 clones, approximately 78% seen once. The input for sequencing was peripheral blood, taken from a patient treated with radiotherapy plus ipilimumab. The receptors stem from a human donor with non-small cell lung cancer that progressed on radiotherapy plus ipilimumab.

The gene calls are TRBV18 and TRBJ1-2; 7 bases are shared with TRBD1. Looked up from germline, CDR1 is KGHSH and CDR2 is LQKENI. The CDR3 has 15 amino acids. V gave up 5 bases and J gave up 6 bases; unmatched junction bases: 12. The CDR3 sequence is CASSFHEGGGDGYTF. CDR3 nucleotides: TGTGCCAGCTCATTCCACGAAGGGGGCGGCGATGGCTACACCTTC.

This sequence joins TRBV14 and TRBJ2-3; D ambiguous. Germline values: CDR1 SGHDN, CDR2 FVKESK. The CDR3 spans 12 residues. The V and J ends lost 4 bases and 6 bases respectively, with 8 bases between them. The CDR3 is CASSLNWDTQYF. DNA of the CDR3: TGTGCCAGCAGCCTCAACTGGGATACGCAGTATTTT.

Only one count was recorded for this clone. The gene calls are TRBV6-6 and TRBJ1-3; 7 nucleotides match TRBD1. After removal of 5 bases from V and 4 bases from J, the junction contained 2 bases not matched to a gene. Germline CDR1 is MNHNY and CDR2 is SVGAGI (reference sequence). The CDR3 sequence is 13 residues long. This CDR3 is CASSPTGGNTIYF. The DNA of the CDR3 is TGTGCCAGCAGTCCGACAGGGGGAAACACCATATATTTT.

The CDR3 DNA sequence: TGTGCCAGCAGCTTTTTCTTTCGGGGGGGCCACGATGAGCAGTTCTTC. It specifies CASSFFFRGGHDEQFF. This chain uses TRBV11-2 with TRBJ2-1; 8 bases agree with TRBD2. Germline values: CDR1 SGHAT, CDR2 FQNNGV. The V segment lost 3 bases and the J segment 8 bases; nucleotides outside the gene matches: 12. This CDR3 comprises 16 residues.

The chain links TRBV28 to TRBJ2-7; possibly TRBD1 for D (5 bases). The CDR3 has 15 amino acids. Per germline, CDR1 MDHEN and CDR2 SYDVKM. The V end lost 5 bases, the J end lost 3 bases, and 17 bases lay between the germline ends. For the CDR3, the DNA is TGTGCCAGCAGTATCCCTGGGGCCAAAGACTACGAGCAGTACTTC. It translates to CASSIPGAKDYEQYF.

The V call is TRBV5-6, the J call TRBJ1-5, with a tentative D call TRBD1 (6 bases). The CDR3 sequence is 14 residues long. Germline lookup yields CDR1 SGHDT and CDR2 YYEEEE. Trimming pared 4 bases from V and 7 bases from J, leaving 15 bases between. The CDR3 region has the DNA TGTGCCAGCAGCCGCTGGGGGGGGCAACAGCCCCAGCATTTT. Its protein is CASSRWGGQQPQHF.

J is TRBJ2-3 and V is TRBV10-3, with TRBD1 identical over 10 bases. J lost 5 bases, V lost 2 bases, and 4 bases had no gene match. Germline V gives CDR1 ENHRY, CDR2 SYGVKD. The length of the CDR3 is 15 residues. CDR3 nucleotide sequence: TGTGCCATCAGTGAGCAGACAGGGGGCAGAGATACGCAGTATTTT. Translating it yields CAISEQTGGRDTQYF.

CDR3 residues: CASTPGQGLSGANVLTF. The CDR3 DNA follows: TGTGCCAGTACTCCGGGACAGGGGCTCTCTGGGGCCAACGTCCTGACTTTC. The chain combines TRBV19 with TRBJ2-6, with 10 bases identical to TRBD1. With V trimmed by 7 bases and J by 0 bases, 6 bases remained unmatched. Per germline, CDR1 LNHDA and CDR2 SQIVND (reference sequence). The CDR3 length is 17 residues.

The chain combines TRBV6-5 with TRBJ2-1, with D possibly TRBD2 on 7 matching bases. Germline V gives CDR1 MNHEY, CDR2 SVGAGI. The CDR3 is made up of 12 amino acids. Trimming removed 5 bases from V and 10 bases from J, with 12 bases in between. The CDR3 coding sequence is TGTGCCAGCAGTCCTGGGGGGGGCGAGCAGTTCTTC. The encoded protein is CASSPGGGEQFF.

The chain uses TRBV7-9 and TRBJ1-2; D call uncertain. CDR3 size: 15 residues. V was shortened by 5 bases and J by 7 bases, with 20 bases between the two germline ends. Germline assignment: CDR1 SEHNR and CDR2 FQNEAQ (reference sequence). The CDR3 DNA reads TGTGCCAGCAGCGCCTCCGCCCGAGAAATCGGTGGCTACACCTTC. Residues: CASSASAREIGGYTF.

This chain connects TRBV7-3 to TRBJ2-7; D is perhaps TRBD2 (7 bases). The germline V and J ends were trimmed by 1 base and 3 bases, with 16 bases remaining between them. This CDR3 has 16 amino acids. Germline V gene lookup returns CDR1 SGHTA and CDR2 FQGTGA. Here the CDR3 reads CASSLKGPGGHYEQYF. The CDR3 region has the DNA TGTGCCAGCAGCTTAAAAGGGCCGGGGGGCCACTACGAGCAGTACTTC.

This CDR3 reads CASWDSRNYGYTF. The CDR3 bases are TGTGCCAGTTGGGACAGCCGTAACTATGGCTACACCTTC. This rearrangement joins TRBV6-5 to TRBJ1-2, with TRBD1 matching over 7 bases. CDR3 length: 13 amino acids. Germline V gives CDR1 MNHEY, CDR2 SVGAGI. The V gene end was trimmed by 9 bases and the J gene end by 1 base; junction bases not matched to a gene: 5.

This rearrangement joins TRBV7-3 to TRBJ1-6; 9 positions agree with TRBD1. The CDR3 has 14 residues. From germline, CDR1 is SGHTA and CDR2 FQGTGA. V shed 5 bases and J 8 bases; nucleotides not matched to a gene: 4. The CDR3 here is CASSPGQGYSPLHF. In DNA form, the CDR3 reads TGTGCCAGCAGCCCGGGACAGGGTTATTCACCCCTCCACTTT.

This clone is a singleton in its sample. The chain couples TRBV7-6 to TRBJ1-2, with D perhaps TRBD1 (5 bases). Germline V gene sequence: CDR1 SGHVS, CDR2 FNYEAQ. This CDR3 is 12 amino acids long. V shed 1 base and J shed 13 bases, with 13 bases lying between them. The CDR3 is CASSLGGGAITF. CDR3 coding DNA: TGTGCCAGCAGCTTAGGGGGAGGGGCGATCACCTTC.